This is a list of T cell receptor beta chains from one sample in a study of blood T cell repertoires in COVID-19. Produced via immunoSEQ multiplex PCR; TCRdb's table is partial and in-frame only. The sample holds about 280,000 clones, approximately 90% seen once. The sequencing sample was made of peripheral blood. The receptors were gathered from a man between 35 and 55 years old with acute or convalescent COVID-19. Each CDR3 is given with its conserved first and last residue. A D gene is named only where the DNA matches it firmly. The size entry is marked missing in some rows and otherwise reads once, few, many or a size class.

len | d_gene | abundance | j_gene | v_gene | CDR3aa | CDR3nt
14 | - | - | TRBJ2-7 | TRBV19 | CASSTRVGSYEQYF | TGTGCCAGTAGTACCAGGGTGGGATCCTACGAGCAGTACTTC
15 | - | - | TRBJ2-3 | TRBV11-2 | CASSFKLQPTDTQYF | TGTGCCAGCAGCTTCAAATTACAGCCCACAGATACGCAGTATTTT
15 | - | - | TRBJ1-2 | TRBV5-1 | CASNPAAGFNYGYTF | TGCGCCAGCAACCCCGCCGCAGGGTTCAACTATGGCTACACCTTC
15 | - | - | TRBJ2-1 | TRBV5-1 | CASSLGWGESNEQFF | TGCGCCAGCAGCTTGGGTTGGGGGGAGTCCAATGAGCAGTTCTTC
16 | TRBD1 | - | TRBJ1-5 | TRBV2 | CASSGQGRVGGQPQHF | TGTGCCAGCAGTGGACAGGGAAGGGTAGGGGGTCAGCCCCAGCATTTT
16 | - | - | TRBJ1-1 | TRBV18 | CASSPPRPGANTEAFF | TGTGCCAGCTCACCACCCAGGCCAGGGGCTAACACTGAAGCTTTCTTT
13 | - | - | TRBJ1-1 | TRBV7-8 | CASSSGQPREAFF | TGTGCCAGCAGCTCCGGACAGCCTCGGGAAGCTTTCTTT
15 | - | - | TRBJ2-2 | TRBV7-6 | CASSPGPDNTGELFF | TGTGCCAGCAGCCCAGGGCCGGACAACACCGGGGAGCTGTTTTTT
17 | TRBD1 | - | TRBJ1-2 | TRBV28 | CASSLTGTGLSGYGYTF | TGTGCCAGCAGTTTGACCGGGACAGGGTTGAGTGGCTATGGCTACACCTTC
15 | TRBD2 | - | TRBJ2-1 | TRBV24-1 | CATSDLWAGGDEQFF | TGTGCCACCAGTGATTTATGGGCGGGAGGCGATGAGCAGTTCTTC
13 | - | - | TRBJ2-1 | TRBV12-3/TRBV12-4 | CASSRSGKNEQFF | TGTGCCAGCTCCCGTTCGGGGAAGAATGAGCAGTTCTTC
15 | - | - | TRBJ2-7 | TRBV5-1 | CASSLDVAGRNEQYF | TGCGCCAGCAGCTTGGATGTGGCAGGGAGGAACGAGCAGTACTTC
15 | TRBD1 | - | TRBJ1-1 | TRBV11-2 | CASSWGQGQNTEAFF | TGTGCCAGCAGCTGGGGACAGGGGCAGAACACTGAAGCTTTCTTT
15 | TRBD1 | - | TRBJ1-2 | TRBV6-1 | CASSEAGTVNYGYTF | TGTGCCAGCAGTGAAGCAGGGACAGTTAACTATGGCTACACCTTC
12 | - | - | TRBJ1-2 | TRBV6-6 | CASSYQGTSYTF | TGTGCCAGCAGTTACCAGGGTACGAGCTACACCTTC
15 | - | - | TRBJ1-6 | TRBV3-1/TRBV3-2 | CASSPFGFDNSPLHF | TGTGCCAGCAGCCCCTTCGGTTTTGATAATTCACCCCTCCACTTT
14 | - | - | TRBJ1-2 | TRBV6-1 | CASSEEAANYGYTF | TGTGCCAGCAGTGAGGAGGCAGCCAACTATGGCTACACCTTC
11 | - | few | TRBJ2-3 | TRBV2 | CASSYTDTQYF | TGTGCCAGCAGTTACACAGATACGCAGTATTTT
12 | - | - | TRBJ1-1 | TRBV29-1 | CSVEVHQGSTFF | TGCAGCGTTGAAGTTCACCAGGGTTCGACTTTCTTT
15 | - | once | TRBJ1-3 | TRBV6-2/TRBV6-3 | CASRPSGSSGNTIYF | TGTGCCAGCAGACCTTCGGGGAGCTCTGGAAACACCATATATTTT
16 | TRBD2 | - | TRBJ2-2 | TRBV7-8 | CASSFGSGGHTGELFF | TGTGCCAGCAGCTTCGGCAGCGGGGGCCACACCGGGGAGCTGTTTTTT
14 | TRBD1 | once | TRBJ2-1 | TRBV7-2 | CATSWDRGRNEQFF | TGTGCCACCTCGTGGGACAGGGGGAGGAATGAGCAGTTCTTC
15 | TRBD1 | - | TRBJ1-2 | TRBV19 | CASSIPRGTNYGYTF | TGTGCCAGTAGTATTCCCAGGGGGACTAACTATGGCTACACCTTC
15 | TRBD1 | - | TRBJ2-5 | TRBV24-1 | CATSDPGQGRETQYF | TGTGCCACCAGTGACCCAGGACAGGGAAGAGAGACCCAGTACTTC
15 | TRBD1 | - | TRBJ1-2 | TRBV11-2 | CASSLSTGADNGYTF | TGTGCCAGCAGCTTATCTACAGGGGCGGACAATGGCTACACCTTC
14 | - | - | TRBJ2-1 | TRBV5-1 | CASSLAVAYNEQFF | TGCGCCAGCAGCTTGGCGGTTGCCTACAATGAGCAGTTCTTC
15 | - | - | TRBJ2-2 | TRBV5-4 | CASSLGQDRTGELFF | TGTGCCAGCAGCTTGGGGCAGGATCGCACCGGGGAGCTGTTTTTT
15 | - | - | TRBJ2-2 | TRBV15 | CATSRDPRGTGELFF | TGTGCCACCAGCAGAGACCCACGGGGCACCGGGGAGCTGTTTTTT
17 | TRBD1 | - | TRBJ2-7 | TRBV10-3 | CAISEAKPGQGYYEQYF | TGTGCCATCAGTGAGGCGAAGCCGGGACAGGGTTACTACGAGCAGTACTTC